A single sample is the source of the 11 T cell receptor beta chains below, sequenced in a study of beta chain features in type 1 diabetes. All of the isolated RNA was reverse transcribed, so expressed TCRB transcripts were sequenced. TCRdb keeps only in-frame clones here, not all; method: immunoSEQ multiplex PCR. The sample contains around 300,000 clones, approximately 15% of which appear only once. No antigen has been identified for these receptors. Study-wide findings and caveats: The study found moderately but significantly shorter TCRB CDR3s in all four CD4+ subsets of Type 1 diabetes patients.

The sequenced material came from naive CD4+ T cells from blood. These receptor sequences come from a man younger than 30 with type 1 diabetes.

V is TRBV29-1 and J is TRBJ1-1; D not resolved. The CDR3 consists of 14 residues. In germline, CDR1 is SQVTM, CDR2 ANQGSEA. Trimming took off 1 base at V and 7 bases at J, with 16 bases between the two ends. The chain's CDR3 is CSVEGRNSGVEAFF. In nucleotides, the CDR3 is TGCAGCGTTGAAGGGCGCAACAGCGGGGTTGAAGCTTTCTTT.

The chain has TRBV15 and TRBJ2-1; D is possibly TRBD2 (5 bases). Germline loops: CDR1 LNHNV, CDR2 YYDKDF (reference sequence). V was shortened by 2 bases and J by 8 bases, with 31 bases between the two germline ends. The CDR3 is 20 residues long. Written as DNA, the CDR3 is TGTGCCACCAGCAGAAGCCGCGGGTATTTCGGAGACACGGTTTGGGATGAGCAGTTCTTC. This encodes CATSRSRGYFGDTVWDEQFF. The complete variable domain, with remaining parts taken from reference TRBV15 and TRBJ2-1, reads DAMVIQNPRYQVTQFGKPVTLSCSQTLNHNVMYWYQQKSSQAPKLLFHYYDKDFNNEADTPDNFQSRRPNTSFCFLDIRSPGLGDTAMYLCATSRSRGYFGDTVWDEQFFGPGTRLTVL.

The table lists this clone with a few counts. The V call is TRBV2, the J call TRBJ1-2, with 8 bases aligning to TRBD1. Trimming removed 8 bases from V and 8 bases from J; junction bases left unmatched: 13. CDR3 length: 14 residues. The germline V gene has CDR1 SNHLY and CDR2 FYNNEI. CDR3 amino acids: CASGGQGATTGYTF. CDR3 nucleotide sequence: TGTGCCAGCGGCGGACAGGGTGCGACGACGGGCTACACCTTC.

The chain is built from TRBV18 and TRBJ1-5, with no clear D. CDR1 is KGHSH, CDR2 LQKENI, per germline. The CDR3 runs to 16 residues. The V gene lost 2 bases and the J gene lost 0 bases, with 11 bases spanning the gap. The CDR3 loop is CASSPVGGSSNQPQHF. The CDR3 DNA is TGTGCCAGCTCACCAGTAGGAGGGTCTAGCAATCAGCCCCAGCATTTT.

The chain joins TRBV30 to TRBJ1-6, with 8 bases lining up with TRBD1. The junction had 9 bases not matched to a gene; V was cut back by 3 bases and J by 5 bases. CDR3 length equals 16 residues. Germline V gene sequence: CDR1 GTSNPN, CDR2 SVGIG (reference sequence). The CDR3: CAWRTGVGGHNSPLHF. CDR3 bases: TGTGCCTGGAGGACAGGGGTAGGAGGACATAATTCACCCCTCCACTTT.

The rearrangement links TRBV14 to TRBJ1-3; tentative D call: TRBD1 (6 bases). The germline V gene encodes CDR1 SGHDN and CDR2 FVKESK. Trimming pared 2 bases from V and 5 bases from J, leaving 10 bases between. The CDR3 sequence is 14 residues long. Written as DNA, the CDR3 is TGTGCCAGCAGCCAAAGGACAGCGAGAAACACCATATATTTT. Amino acids: CASSQRTARNTIYF.

This clone was seen more than once but under ten times. The chain joins TRBV7-8 to TRBJ2-7; D uncertain. Germline values: CDR1 SGHVS, CDR2 FQNEAQ. This CDR3 region has 13 residues. V was clipped by 5 bases and J by 3 bases, with 11 bases between them. The chain's CDR3 is CASSPPSSYEQYF. As DNA, the CDR3 is TGTGCCAGCAGCCCCCCCTCTAGCTACGAGCAGTACTTC.

This chain links TRBV7-2 with TRBJ2-3; 7 bases align to TRBD2. The CDR3 extends over 16 amino acids. The V gene end was trimmed by 3 bases and the J gene end by 4 bases; junction bases not matched to a gene: 10. Germline lookup yields CDR1 SGHTA and CDR2 FQGNSA. The CDR3 sequence is CASSFPPGGIADTQYF. The DNA for the CDR3 is TGTGCCAGCAGCTTTCCCCCGGGAGGAATCGCAGATACGCAGTATTTT.

This sequence joins TRBV14 and TRBJ2-7; D is perhaps TRBD1 (6 bases). V gave up 1 base and J gave up 0 bases, with 10 bases separating them. The germline V gene encodes CDR1 SGHDN and CDR2 FVKESK. This CDR3 region has 15 residues. The CDR3 region is CASSQAQGGSYEQYF. CDR3 bases: TGTGCCAGCAGCCAAGCTCAAGGGGGCTCCTACGAGCAGTACTTC.

This clone was detected a few times. J is TRBJ2-3 and V is TRBV19; a weak D match, TRBD1 (6 bases). This CDR3 region has 13 residues. Trimming shortened V by 8 bases and J by 3 bases, and 12 bases separated the two germline ends. Germline CDR1 is LNHDA and CDR2 is SQIVND (reference sequence). The CDR3 nucleotides read TGTGCCAGTCAGACAGGCGGAACAGATACGCAGTATTTT. It encodes CASQTGGTDTQYF. Using reference TRBV19 and TRBJ2-3 for the parts outside the CDR3, the full variable domain is DGGITQSPKYLFRKEGQNVTLSCEQNLNHDAMYWYRQDPGQGLRLIYYSQIVNDFQKGDIAEGYSVSREKKESFPLTVTSAQKNPTAFYLCASQTGGTDTQYFGPGTRLTVL.

This clone was counted between two and nine times. The rearrangement joins TRBV7-9 to TRBJ1-2; D remains ambiguous. With 5 bases removed from V and 4 bases from J, the gap between germline ends came to 17 bases. From germline, CDR1 is SEHNR and CDR2 FQNEAQ (reference sequence). The CDR3 length is 15 residues. The CDR3 reads CASSIGPILLYGYTF. The DNA for the CDR3 is TGTGCCAGCAGCATTGGGCCAATTCTCCTCTATGGCTACACCTTC.